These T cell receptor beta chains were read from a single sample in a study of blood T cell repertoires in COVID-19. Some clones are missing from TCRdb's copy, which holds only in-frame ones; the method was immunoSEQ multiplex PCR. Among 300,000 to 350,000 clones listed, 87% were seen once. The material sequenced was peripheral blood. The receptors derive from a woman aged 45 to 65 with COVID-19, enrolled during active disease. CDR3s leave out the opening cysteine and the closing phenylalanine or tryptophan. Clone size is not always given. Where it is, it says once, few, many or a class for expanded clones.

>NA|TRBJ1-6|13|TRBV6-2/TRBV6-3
ASSTRQGLDSPLH
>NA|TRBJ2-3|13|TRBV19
ASSIGGNLRDTQY
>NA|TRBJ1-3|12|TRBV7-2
ASSPDRAQNTIY
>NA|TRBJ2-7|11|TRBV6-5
ASSRGQEYEQY
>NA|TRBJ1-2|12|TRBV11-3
ASSLDPGRGGYT
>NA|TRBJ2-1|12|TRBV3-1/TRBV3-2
ASSRQGGNNEQF
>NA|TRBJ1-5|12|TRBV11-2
ASSLTGYNQPQH
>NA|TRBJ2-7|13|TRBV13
ASSHFTSGSYEQY
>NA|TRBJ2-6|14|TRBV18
ASSPDSLSGANVLT
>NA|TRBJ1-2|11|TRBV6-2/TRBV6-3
ASSYGQNYGYT
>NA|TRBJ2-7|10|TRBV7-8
ASSLQAYEQY
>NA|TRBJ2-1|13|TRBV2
ASSVAGEVYNEQF
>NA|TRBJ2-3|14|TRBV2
ASRTRGLAATDTQY
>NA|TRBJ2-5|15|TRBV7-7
ASSLGGLAGGSETQY
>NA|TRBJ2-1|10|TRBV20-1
SASAGDLGQF
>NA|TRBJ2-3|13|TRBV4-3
ASSQGGRREDTQY
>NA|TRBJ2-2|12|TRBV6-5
ASSQGLHTGELF
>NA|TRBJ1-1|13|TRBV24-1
ATSRQGAGGTEAF
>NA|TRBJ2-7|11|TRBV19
ASSINQGYEQY
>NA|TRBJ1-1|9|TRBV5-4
ASSFGAEAF
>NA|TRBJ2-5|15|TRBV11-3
ASSLGLSSVGDETQY
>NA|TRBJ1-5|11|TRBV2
ASSADMTQPQH
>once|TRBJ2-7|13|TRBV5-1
ASSLELAATYEQY
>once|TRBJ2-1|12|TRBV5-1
ASSFAGGYNEQF
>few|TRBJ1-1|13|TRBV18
ASSPSPDSDTEAF
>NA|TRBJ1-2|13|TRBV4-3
ASSPGQGPFYGYT
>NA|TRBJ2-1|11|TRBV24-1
ATRGQGPNEQF
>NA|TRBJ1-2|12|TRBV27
ASSYRDRAAGYT
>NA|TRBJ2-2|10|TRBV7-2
ASSRYTGELF
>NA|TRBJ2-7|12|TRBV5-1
ASSWTGQGYEQY
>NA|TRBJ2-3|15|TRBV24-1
ATSDLGTSGSEDTQY
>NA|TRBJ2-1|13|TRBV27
ASSLGGGSYNEQF
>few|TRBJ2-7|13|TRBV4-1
ASSQGTGGTYEQY
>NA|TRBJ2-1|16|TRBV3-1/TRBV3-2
ASSQDGSSMAGGNEQF
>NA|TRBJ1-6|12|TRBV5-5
ASSRASGNSPLH
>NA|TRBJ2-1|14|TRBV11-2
ASSFAGLAGPKEQF
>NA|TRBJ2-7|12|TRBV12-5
ASDIEGDAYEQY
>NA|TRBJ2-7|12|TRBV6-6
ASSSPTSGYEQY
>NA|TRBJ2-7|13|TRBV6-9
ASRGGAGVEYEQY
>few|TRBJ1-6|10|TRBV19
ASSMGNSPLH
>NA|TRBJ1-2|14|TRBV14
ASSQDLSSRGYGYT
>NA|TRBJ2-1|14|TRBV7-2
ASSFPGLAGYNEQF
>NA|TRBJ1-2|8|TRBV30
AWTGDGYT
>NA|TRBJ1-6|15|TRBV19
ASSIGYAGTSLSPLH
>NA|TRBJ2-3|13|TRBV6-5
ASSRGTSGTDTQY
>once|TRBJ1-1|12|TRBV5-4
ASSPRQGAGEAF
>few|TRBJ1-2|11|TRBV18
ASSPSRDYGYT
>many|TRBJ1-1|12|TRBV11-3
ASSPLVGGAEAF
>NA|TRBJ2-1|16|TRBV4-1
ASSQDQPGLAGSNEQF
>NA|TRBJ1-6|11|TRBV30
AWTGEYNSPLH
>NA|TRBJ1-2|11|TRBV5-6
ASSAGTQNGYT
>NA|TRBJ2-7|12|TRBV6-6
ASSYSSGRYEQY
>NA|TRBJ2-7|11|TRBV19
ASKQGSSYEQY
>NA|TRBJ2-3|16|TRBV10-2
ASTLPGLAGQLTDTQY
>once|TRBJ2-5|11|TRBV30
AWTSGSPETQY